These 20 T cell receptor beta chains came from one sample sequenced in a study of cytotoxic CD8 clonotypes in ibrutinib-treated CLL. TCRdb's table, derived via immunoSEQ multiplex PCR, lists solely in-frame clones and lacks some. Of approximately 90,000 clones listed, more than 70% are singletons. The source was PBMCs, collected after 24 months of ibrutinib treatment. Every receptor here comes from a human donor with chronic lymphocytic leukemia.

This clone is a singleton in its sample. CDR3 bases: TGTGCCAGCAGCTTAACAAGCGGACGGGGGTCCTACGAGCAGTACTTC. Its translation is CASSLTSGRGSYEQYF. This chain links TRBV7-9 with TRBJ2-7, with a tentative D call TRBD2 (6 bases). V was trimmed by 2 bases and J by 1 base, leaving 15 bases between them. This CDR3 has 16 residues. From germline, CDR1 is SEHNR and CDR2 FQNEAQ (reference sequence).

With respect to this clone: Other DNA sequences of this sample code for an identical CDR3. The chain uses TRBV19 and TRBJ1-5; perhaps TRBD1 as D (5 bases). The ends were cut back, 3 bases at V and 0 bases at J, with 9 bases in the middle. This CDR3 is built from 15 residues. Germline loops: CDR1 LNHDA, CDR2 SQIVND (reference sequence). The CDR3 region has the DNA TGTGCCAGTAGTATCGGGGGAGGTAGCAATCAGCCCCAGCATTTT. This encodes CASSIGGGSNQPQHF.

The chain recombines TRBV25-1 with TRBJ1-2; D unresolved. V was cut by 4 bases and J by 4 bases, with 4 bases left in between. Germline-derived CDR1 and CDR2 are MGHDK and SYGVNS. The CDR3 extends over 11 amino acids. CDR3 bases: TGTGCCAGCAGTGCAGGCTATGGCTACACCTTC. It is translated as CASSAGYGYTF.

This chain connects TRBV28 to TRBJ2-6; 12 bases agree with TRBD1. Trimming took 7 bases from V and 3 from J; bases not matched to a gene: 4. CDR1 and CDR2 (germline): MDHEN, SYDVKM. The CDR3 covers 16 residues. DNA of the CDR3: TGTGCCAGCATGGGACAGGGGGCTGGTGGGGCCAACGTCCTGACTTTC. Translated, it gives CASMGQGAGGANVLTF.

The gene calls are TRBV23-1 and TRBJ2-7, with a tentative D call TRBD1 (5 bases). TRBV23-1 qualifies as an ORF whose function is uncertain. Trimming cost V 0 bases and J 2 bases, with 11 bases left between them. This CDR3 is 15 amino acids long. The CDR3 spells CASSQSGGAAYEQYF. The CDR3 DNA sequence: TGCGCCAGCAGTCAATCGGGTGGGGCAGCCTACGAGCAGTACTTC.

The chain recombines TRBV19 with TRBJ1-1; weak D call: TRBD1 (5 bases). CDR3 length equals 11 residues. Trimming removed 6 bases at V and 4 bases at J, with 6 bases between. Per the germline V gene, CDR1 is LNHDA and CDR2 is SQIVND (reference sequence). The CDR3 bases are TGTGCCAGTAGAGGGGTCACTGAAGCTTTCTTT. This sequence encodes CASRGVTEAFF.

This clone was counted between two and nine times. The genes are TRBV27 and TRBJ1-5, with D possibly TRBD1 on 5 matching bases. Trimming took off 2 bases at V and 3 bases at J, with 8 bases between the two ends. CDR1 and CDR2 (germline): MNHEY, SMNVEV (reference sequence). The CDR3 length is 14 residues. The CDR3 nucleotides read TGTGCCAGCAGTTTAGGGGGAAACAATCAGCCCCAGCATTTT. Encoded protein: CASSLGGNNQPQHF.

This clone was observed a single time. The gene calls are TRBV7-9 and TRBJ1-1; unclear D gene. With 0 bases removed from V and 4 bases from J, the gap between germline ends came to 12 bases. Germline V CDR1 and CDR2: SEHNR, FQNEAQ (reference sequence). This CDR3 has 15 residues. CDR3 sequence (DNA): TGTGCCAGCAGCTTAGCGTCCGGGTACGGCACTGAAGCTTTCTTT. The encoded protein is CASSLASGYGTEAFF. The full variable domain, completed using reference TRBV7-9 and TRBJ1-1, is DTGVSQNPRHKITKRGQNVTFRCDPISEHNRLYWYRQTLGQGPEFLTYFQNEAQLEKSRLLSDRFSAERPKGSFSTLEIQRTEQGDSAMYLCASSLASGYGTEAFFGQGTRLTVV.

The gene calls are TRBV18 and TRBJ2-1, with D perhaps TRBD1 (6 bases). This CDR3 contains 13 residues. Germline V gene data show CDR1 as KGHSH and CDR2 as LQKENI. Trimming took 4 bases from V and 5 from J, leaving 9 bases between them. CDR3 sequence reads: CASSQRTDNEQFF. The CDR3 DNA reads TGTGCCAGCTCACAACGGACAGACAATGAGCAGTTCTTC.

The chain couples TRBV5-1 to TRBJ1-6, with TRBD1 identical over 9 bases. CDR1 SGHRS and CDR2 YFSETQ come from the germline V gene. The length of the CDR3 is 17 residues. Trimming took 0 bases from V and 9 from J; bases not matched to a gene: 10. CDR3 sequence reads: CASSLVVSGQGTSPLHF. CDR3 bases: TGCGCCAGCAGCTTGGTAGTGTCGGGACAGGGTACTTCACCCCTCCACTTT.

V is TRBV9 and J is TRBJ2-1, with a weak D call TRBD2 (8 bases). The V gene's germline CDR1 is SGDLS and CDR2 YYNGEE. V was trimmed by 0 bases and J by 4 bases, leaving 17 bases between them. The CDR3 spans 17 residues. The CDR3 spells CASSVGTGGGSYNEQFF. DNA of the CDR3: TGTGCCAGCAGCGTAGGTACGGGAGGGGGCTCATACAATGAGCAGTTCTTC.

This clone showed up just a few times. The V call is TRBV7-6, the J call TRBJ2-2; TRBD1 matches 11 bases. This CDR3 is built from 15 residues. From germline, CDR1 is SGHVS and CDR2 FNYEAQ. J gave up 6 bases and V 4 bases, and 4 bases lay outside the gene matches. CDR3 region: CASSSGQGAAGELFF. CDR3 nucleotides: TGTGCCAGCAGCTCCGGACAGGGGGCGGCCGGGGAGCTGTTTTTT.

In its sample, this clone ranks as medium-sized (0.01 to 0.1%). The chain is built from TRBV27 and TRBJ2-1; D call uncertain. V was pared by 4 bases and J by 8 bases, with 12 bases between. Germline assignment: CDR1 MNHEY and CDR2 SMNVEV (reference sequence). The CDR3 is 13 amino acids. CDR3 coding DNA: TGTGCCAGCAGTTCACCCCCTTCGGATGAGCAGTTCTTC. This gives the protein CASSSPPSDEQFF.

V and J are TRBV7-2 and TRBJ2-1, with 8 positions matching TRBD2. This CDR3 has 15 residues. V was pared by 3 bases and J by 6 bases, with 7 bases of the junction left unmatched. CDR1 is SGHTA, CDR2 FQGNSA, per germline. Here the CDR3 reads CASSFEQLAVNEQFF. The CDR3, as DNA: TGTGCCAGCAGCTTCGAGCAACTAGCGGTCAATGAGCAGTTCTTC.

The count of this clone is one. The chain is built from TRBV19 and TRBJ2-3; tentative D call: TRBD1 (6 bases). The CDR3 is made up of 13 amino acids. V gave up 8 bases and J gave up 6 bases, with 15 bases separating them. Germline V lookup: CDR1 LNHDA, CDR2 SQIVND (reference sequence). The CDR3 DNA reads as TGTGCCAGTCTGAAAGGGACAATGGATACGCAGTATTTT. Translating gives CASLKGTMDTQYF.

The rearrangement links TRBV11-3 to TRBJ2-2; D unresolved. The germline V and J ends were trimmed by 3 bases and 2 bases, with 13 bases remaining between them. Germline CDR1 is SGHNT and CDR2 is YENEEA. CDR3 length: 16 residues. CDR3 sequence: CASSFKARQNTGELFF. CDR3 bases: TGTGCCAGCAGCTTCAAAGCGCGGCAAAACACCGGGGAGCTGTTTTTT.

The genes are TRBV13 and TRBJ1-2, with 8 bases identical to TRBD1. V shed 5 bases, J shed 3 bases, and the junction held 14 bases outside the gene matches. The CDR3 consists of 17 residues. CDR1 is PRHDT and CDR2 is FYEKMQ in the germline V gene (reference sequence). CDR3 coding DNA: TGTGCCAGCAGCCCTTCCAGACAGGGGCGGAGTGACTATGGCTACACCTTC. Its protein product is CASSPSRQGRSDYGYTF.

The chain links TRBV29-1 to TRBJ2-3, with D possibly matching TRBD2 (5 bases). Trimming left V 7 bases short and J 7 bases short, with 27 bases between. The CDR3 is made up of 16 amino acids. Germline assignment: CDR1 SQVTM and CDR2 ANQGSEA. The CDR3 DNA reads TGCAGCGGGATCTTTAGTGGCAGGAGGCCCCTTAATACGCAGTATTTT. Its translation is CSGIFSGRRPLNTQYF.

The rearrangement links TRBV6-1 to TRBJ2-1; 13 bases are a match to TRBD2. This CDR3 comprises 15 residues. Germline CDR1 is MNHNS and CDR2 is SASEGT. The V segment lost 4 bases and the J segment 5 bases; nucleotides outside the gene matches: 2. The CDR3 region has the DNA TGTGCCAGCAGTGGCGGGACTAGCGGGAACAATGAGCAGTTCTTC. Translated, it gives CASSGGTSGNNEQFF.

CDR3 nucleotides: TGTGCCAGCAGTTACTGGGACAAGAATGAGCAGTTCTTC. Its protein product is CASSYWDKNEQFF. This chain joins TRBV6-6 and TRBJ2-1; a possible D gene is TRBD1 (6 bases). There are 13 residues in the CDR3. Germline assignment: CDR1 MNHNY and CDR2 SVGAGI (reference sequence). Trimming cost V 1 base and J 7 bases, with 8 bases left between them.